These 5 T cell receptor beta chains originate from one sample sequenced in a study of cytomegalovirus exposure and HLA in healthy donors. Profiled with immunoSEQ multiplex PCR; TCRdb holds only in-frame clones, not every one. The sample includes about 72,000 clones, around 95% of them seen just once. The specimen sequenced was PBMCs. Every receptor here comes from a woman aged 18 to 35 in good health and CMV-seronegative.

V gene TRBV6-1 combines with J gene TRBJ2-1, with D tentatively TRBD1 (6 bases). The germline V gene encodes CDR1 MNHNS and CDR2 SASEGT. The CDR3 loop spans 14 amino acids. The V gene lost 6 bases and the J gene lost 7 bases, with 16 bases spanning the gap. CDR3 DNA: TGTGCCAGCAGCAGCCTTCAGGGGTGGAATGAGCAGTTCTTC. This translates into CASSSLQGWNEQFF.

The J gene is TRBJ2-7, the V gene TRBV5-1, with TRBD1 matching 9 bases. The CDR3 has 13 residues. The ends lost 4 bases at V and 5 bases at J; junction bases unmatched: 4. CDR1 is SGHRS, CDR2 YFSETQ, per germline. The CDR3 reads CASSATGGHEQYF. The CDR3 DNA reads as TGCGCCAGCAGCGCCACAGGGGGCCACGAGCAGTACTTC.

This clone was detected only once. This chain uses TRBV18 with TRBJ2-5; 7 bases fit TRBD2. V shed 3 bases, J shed 4 bases, and the junction held 14 bases outside the gene matches. The CDR3 has 17 residues. Per germline, CDR1 KGHSH and CDR2 LQKENI. The CDR3 region is CASSPSSTSAVRETQYF. The CDR3 DNA is TGTGCCAGCTCACCTAGCTCAACTAGCGCGGTTAGAGAGACCCAGTACTTC.

V usage is TRBV5-6 and J usage is TRBJ2-3; 11 bases fit TRBD1. Per germline, CDR1 SGHDT and CDR2 YYEEEE. V lost 4 bases and J lost 6; bases outside the gene matches: 7. CDR3 length: 15 amino acids. Written as DNA, the CDR3 is TGTGCCAGCAGCCCAGGGACAGGGGGTTCTGATACGCAGTATTTT. Amino acids: CASSPGTGGSDTQYF.

The V gene is TRBV9, the J gene TRBJ2-2; 7 nucleotides agree with TRBD1. CDR1 is SGDLS and CDR2 is YYNGEE in the germline V gene. V dropped 6 bases and J dropped 2; count of bases not matched to a gene: 1. There are 13 residues in the CDR3. The CDR3 here is CASTGGNTGELFF. DNA of the CDR3: TGTGCCAGCACAGGGGGAAACACCGGGGAGCTGTTTTTT.